This T cell receptor (beta chain) was sequenced for a study of shared clonotypes between healthy human individuals. General study results and limits: Clonotypes which were not shared had lower generation probabilities than clonotypes that all four donors shared. Tissues were not sampled, only blood, and their repertoires likely differ. Richness estimates generally favored naive over memory subsets.

As concerns this clone: What it recognizes is unknown.

CDR3 length: 14 amino acids. Trimming cost V 5 bases and J 2 bases, with 13 bases left between them. Per the germline V gene, CDR1 is SGHAT and CDR2 is FQNNGV. Each replicate PCR on the sorted subsets used about 220 ng DNA (approximately 33,000 T cell genomes). TCRdb's copy holds only in-frame clones and misses some; the assay was immunoSEQ multiplex PCR. The sample has 550,000 to 850,000 clones, approximately 79% seen once; the top ten hold around 1.6%. Sequenced input: memory CD4+ T cells sorted from blood. Subset reported: CD45RA-negative fraction. The rearrangement links TRBV11-2 to TRBJ2-7, with D perhaps assigned TRBD1 or TRBD2 (5 bases each). This clonotype was obtained from a woman younger than 45 in good health. The CDR3 loop reads CASSRQGPAYEQYF. The CDR3 DNA follows: TGTGCCAGCAGCCGCCAGGGACCGGCCTACGAGCAGTACTTC.